Below are 14 T cell receptor beta chains sequenced from a single sample in a study of CD8 T cells in Susac syndrome. About 0.5 to 1 ug RNA was reverse transcribed with random hexamers. TCRdb ran MiXCR on the immunoSEQ multiplex PCR reads and lists one entry per CDR3 protein. The profile shows about 210,000 distinct CDR3 sequences, around 95% of them singletons. Source material: CD4+ T cells from PBMCs. These receptors came from a human donor with multiple sclerosis.

DNA for the CDR3: TGCGCCAGCAGCTTGGCCGGGGGTGGGAACACTGAAGCTTTCTTT. Protein product: CASSLAGGGNTEAFF. The chain employs TRBV5-1 and TRBJ1-1; the D gene is possibly TRBD1 (5 bases). This CDR3 spans 15 amino acids. The V end lost 0 bases, the J end lost 1 base, and 10 bases lay between the germline ends. Germline lookup yields CDR1 SGHRS and CDR2 YFSETQ.

V usage is TRBV30 and J usage is TRBJ1-4; tentatively, D is TRBD1 (6 bases). This CDR3 has 15 amino acids. CDR1 and CDR2 from the germline V gene are GTSNPN and SVGIG (reference sequence). The germline V and J ends were trimmed by 2 bases and 7 bases, with 17 bases remaining between them. The CDR3 sequence is CAWSPSPQGREKLFF. DNA for the CDR3: TGTGCCTGGAGTCCAAGCCCACAGGGTCGTGAAAAACTGTTTTTT.

J is TRBJ1-2 and V is TRBV12-3 or TRBV12-4; D gene uncertain. The length of the CDR3 is 14 residues. V was clipped by 4 bases and J by 9 bases, with 18 bases between them. The CDR3 sequence: CASSSRSVLRSYTF. The CDR3, as DNA: TGTGCCAGCAGTTCCCGTTCGGTCCTAAGAAGCTACACCTTC.

The rearrangement joins TRBV27 to TRBJ2-3, with D tentatively TRBD2 (6 bases). Germline CDR1 MNHEY, CDR2 SMNVEV (reference sequence). Trimming removed 6 bases at V and 1 base at J, with 26 bases between. The CDR3 totals 19 residues. The CDR3 region is CASSTGTFLIGGGTDTQYF. In nucleotides, the CDR3 is TGTGCCAGCAGCACCGGGACTTTCCTCATTGGGGGAGGCACAGATACGCAGTATTTT.

The chain links TRBV9 to TRBJ2-6, with 7 bases fitting TRBD1. The ends lost 0 bases at V and 4 bases at J; junction bases unmatched: 7. This CDR3 is built from 17 residues. Germline values: CDR1 SGDLS, CDR2 YYNGEE. CDR3 loop: CASSVVPGGAGANVLTF. The CDR3, as DNA: TGTGCCAGCAGCGTAGTCCCAGGGGGAGCCGGGGCCAACGTCCTGACTTTC. The full variable domain, completed using reference TRBV9 and TRBJ2-6, is DSGVTQTPKHLITATGQRVTLRCSPRSGDLSVYWYQQSLDQGLQFLIQYYNGEERAKGNILERFSAQQFPDLHSELNLSSLELGDSALYFCASSVVPGGAGANVLTFGAGSRLTVL.

This clonotype occurred a few times. The chain employs TRBV5-1 and TRBJ1-5; 9 bases are a match to TRBD1. The J segment lost 4 bases and the V segment lost 3 bases, leaving 2 bases of the junction unmatched. The CDR3 covers 14 residues. Germline V CDR1 and CDR2: SGHRS, YFSETQ. The CDR3 is CASSSGTGNQPQHF. DNA for the CDR3: TGCGCCAGCAGCTCCGGGACAGGGAATCAGCCCCAGCATTTT.

A remark on this clonotype: One end of the junction fails to match germline, which may point to a read error. V usage is TRBV12-3 or TRBV12-4 and J usage is TRBJ2-2, with a possible D match to TRBD2 (5 bases). This CDR3 spans 14 amino acids. The CDR3 sequence: CASSLNGWAGELLF. CDR3 coding DNA: TGTGCCAGCAGTTTAAACGGTTGGGCCGGGGAGCTGCTTTTT.

The chain combines TRBV29-1 with TRBJ2-5; D is possibly TRBD1 (5 bases). Trimming cost V 5 bases and J 10 bases, with 17 bases left between them. CDR1 is SQVTM, CDR2 ANQGSEA, per germline. The CDR3 sequence is 12 residues long. Here the CDR3 reads CSVRQSEFSQYF. CDR3 DNA sequence: TGCAGCGTTCGACAGAGCGAGTTTAGCCAGTACTTC.

The genes are TRBV29-1 and TRBJ1-2; 7 bases agree with TRBD1. Germline lookup yields CDR1 SQVTM and CDR2 ANQGSEA. CDR3 length: 16 residues. The V and J ends lost 3 bases and 5 bases, in that order; junction bases with no gene match: 15. The chain's CDR3 is CSVDDLRQGSPYGYTF. The CDR3 coding sequence is TGCAGCGTTGATGATTTGAGACAGGGCTCCCCTTATGGCTACACCTTC. The full variable domain, in which reference TRBV29-1 and TRBJ1-2 provide the parts outside the CDR3, is SAVISQKPSRDICQRGTSLTIQCQVDSQVTMMFWYRQQPGQSLTLIATANQGSEATYESGFVIDKFPISRPNLTFSTLTVSNMSPEDSSIYLCSVDDLRQGSPYGYTFGSGTRLTVV.

The V call is TRBV20-1, the J call TRBJ2-1; TRBD2 agrees at 10 bases. The CDR3 totals 17 residues. CDR1 is DFQATT and CDR2 is SNEGSKA in the germline V gene (reference sequence). Trimming at V came to 3 bases and at J to 2 bases, leaving 10 bases not matched to a gene. This CDR3 is CSASEGGTSETYNEQFF. CDR3 nucleotides: TGCAGTGCTAGCGAGGGGGGGACTAGCGAGACCTACAATGAGCAGTTCTTC.

The rearrangement joins TRBV29-1 to TRBJ2-1, with TRBD1 as a possible D gene (5 bases). The CDR3 covers 13 residues. V was shortened by 4 bases and J by 0 bases, with 7 bases between the two germline ends. From germline, CDR1 is SQVTM and CDR2 ANQGSEA. The CDR3 loop reads CSVGQNSYNEQFF. The CDR3, as DNA: TGCAGCGTTGGACAGAACTCCTACAATGAGCAGTTCTTC.

This sequence joins TRBV2 and TRBJ1-5; TRBD1 matches at 7 bases. J lost 7 bases, V lost 5 bases, and 8 bases had no gene match. This CDR3 is built from 14 residues. Germline-derived CDR1 and CDR2 are SNHLY and FYNNEI. CDR3 DNA sequence: TGTGCCAGCAGTACCGACAGGGACGGGCAGCCCCAGCATTTT. It encodes CASSTDRDGQPQHF.

The V gene is TRBV13, the J gene TRBJ2-1, with TRBD1 as a possible D gene (5 bases). Germline V CDR1 and CDR2: PRHDT, FYEKMQ (reference sequence). The CDR3 totals 16 residues. V gave up 5 bases and J gave up 0 bases, with 14 bases separating them. CDR3 sequence: CASSPTRTPSYNEQFF. For the CDR3, the DNA is TGTGCCAGCAGCCCCACGCGGACACCCTCCTACAATGAGCAGTTCTTC.

The chain links TRBV3-1 to TRBJ2-1; D not resolved. From germline, CDR1 is LGHDT and CDR2 YNNKEL (reference sequence). Trimming pared 3 bases from V and 8 bases from J, leaving 5 bases between. The CDR3 spans 11 residues. CDR3 amino acids: CASSQGYEQFF. In DNA form, the CDR3 reads TGTGCCAGCAGCCAGGGCTATGAGCAGTTCTTC.